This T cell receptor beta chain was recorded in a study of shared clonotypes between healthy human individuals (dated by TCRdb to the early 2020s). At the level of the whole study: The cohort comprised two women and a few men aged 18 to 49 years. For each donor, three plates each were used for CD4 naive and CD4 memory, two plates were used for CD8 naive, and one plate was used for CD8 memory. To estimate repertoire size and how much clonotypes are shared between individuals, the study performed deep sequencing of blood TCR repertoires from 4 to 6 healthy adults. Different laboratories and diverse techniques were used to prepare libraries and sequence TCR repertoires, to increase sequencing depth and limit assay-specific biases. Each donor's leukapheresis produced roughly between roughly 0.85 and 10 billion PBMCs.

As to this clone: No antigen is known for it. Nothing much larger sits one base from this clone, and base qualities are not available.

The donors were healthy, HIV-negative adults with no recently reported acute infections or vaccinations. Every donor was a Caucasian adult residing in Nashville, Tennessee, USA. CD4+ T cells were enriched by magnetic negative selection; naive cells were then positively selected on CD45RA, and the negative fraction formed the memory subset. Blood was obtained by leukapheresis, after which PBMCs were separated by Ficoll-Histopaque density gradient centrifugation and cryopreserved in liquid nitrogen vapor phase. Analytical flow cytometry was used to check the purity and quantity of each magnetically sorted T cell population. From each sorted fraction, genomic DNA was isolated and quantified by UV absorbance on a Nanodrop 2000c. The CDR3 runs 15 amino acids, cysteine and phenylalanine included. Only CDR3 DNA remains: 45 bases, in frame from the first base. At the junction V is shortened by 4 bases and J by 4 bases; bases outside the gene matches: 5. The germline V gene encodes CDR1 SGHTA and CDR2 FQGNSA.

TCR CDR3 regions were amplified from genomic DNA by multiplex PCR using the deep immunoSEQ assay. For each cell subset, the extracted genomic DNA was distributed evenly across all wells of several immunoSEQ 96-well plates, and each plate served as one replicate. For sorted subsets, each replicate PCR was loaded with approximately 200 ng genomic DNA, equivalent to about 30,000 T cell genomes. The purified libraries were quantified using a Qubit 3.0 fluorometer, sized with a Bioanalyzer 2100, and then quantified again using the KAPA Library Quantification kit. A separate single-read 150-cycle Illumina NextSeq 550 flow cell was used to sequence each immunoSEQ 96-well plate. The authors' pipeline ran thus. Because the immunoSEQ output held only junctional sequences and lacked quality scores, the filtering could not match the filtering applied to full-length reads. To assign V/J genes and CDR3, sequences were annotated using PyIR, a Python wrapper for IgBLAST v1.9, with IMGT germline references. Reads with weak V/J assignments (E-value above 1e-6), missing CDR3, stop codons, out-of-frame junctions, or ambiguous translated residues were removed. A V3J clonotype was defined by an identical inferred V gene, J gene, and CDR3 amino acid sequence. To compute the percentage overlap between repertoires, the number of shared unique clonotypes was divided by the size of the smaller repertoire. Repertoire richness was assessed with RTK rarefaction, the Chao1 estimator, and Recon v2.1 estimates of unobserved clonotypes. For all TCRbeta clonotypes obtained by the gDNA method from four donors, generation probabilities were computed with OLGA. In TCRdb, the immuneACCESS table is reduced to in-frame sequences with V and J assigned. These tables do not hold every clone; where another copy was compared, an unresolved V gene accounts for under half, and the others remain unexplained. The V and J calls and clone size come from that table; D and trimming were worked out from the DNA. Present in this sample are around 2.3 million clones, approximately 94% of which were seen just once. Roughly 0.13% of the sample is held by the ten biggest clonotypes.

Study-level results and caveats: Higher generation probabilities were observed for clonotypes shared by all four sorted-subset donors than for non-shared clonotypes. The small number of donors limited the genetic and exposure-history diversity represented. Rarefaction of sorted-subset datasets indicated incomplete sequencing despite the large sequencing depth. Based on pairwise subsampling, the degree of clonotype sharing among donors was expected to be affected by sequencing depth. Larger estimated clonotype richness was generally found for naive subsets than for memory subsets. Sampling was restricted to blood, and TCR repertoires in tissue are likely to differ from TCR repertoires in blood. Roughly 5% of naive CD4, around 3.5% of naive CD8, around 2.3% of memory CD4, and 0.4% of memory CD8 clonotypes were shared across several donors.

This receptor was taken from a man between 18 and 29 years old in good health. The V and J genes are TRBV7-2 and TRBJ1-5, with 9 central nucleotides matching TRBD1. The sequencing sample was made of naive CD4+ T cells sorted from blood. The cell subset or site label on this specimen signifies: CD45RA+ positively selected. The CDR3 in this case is CASSSGTGLNQPQHF. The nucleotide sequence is TGTGCCAGCAGCTCGGGGACAGGGTTGAATCAGCCCCAGCATTTT.